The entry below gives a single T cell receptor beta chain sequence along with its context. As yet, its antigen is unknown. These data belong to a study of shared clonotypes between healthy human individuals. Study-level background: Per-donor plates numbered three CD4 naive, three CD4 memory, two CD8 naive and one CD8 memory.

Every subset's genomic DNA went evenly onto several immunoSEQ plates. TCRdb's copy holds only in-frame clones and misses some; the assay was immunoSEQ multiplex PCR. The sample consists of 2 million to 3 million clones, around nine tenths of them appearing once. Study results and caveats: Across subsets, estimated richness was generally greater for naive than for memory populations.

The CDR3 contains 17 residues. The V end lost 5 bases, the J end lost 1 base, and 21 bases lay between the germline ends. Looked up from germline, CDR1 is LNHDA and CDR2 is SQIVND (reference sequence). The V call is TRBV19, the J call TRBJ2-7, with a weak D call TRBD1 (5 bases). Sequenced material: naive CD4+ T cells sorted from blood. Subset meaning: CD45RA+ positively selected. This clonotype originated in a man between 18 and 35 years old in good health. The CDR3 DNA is TGTGCCAGTAGTGTAGCCGGAAGGGGCGCAGGGTCCTACGAGCAGTACTTC. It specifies CASSVAGRGAGSYEQYF. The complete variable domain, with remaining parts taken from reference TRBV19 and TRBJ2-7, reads DGGITQSPKYLFRKEGQNVTLSCEQNLNHDAMYWYRQDPGQGLRLIYYSQIVNDFQKGDIAEGYSVSREKKESFPLTVTSAQKNPTAFYLCASSVAGRGAGSYEQYFGPGTRLTVT.